This T cell receptor (beta chain) was captured in a study of blood T cell repertoires in COVID-19. V gave up 2 bases and J gave up 1 base; unmatched junction bases: 7. The CDR3 covers 16 residues. The germline gives CDR1 SGHNT, CDR2 YYREEE (reference sequence). The data were produced by immunoSEQ multiplex PCR, yet TCRdb's version contains in-frame clones alone and is incomplete. The sample lists 350,000 to 400,000 clones, 75% to 90% occurring once. This chain connects TRBV5-4 to TRBJ2-3; 7 nucleotides agree with TRBD2. Sequenced sample: PBMCs or T cells enriched from blood (not recorded which). This TCR derives from a man younger than 35 who had recovered from COVID-19. The CDR3 DNA follows: TGTGCCAGCAGCTTCGGCGGGGGTCACGGCACAGATACGCAGTATTTT. It is translated as CASSFGGGHGTDTQYF.